These T cell receptor beta chains were read from a single sample in a study of monozygotic twins with inflammatory bowel disease. With the 5' RACE reads reprocessed, TCRdb shows one record per CDR3 protein and no DNA. Its table records 190,000 or so distinct CDR3 sequences. Specimen: blood. Receptors were obtained from a human donor with ulcerative colitis or Crohn's disease, or a healthy co-twin of an affected twin (not recorded which). The CDR3 runs from the conserved cysteine through the conserved F or W. Fields, in order: V gene, J gene, CDR3 protein.

V: TRBV5-1
J: TRBJ1-2
CDR3: CASSLGQGGTYTF

V: TRBV7-9
J: TRBJ2-2
CDR3: CASHPNTGELFF

V: TRBV20-1
J: TRBJ1-1
CDR3: CSAPIPDRATEAFF

V: TRBV9
J: TRBJ1-6
CDR3: CASSDRSSYNSPLHF

V: TRBV3-1
J: TRBJ2-4
CDR3: CASSQGTFKNIQYF

V: TRBV10-3
J: TRBJ1-4
CDR3: CAISEQYATNEKLFF

V: TRBV12-3/TRBV12-4
J: TRBJ1-4
CDR3: CASSLPGGEKLFF

V: TRBV3-1
J: TRBJ1-4
CDR3: CASRGTVATNEKLFF

V: TRBV3-1
J: TRBJ1-1
CDR3: CASSQDLIMGQRLNTEAFF

V: TRBV19
J: TRBJ1-2
CDR3: CASSEGHNYGYTF

V: TRBV6-6
J: TRBJ2-7
CDR3: CASRQTDREHGQYF

V: TRBV6-1
J: TRBJ2-3
CDR3: CASSELAGGPDTQYF

V: TRBV9
J: TRBJ2-5
CDR3: CASSVATGLAAHQETQYF

V: TRBV7-9
J: TRBJ2-7
CDR3: CASYSTATPYEQYF

V: TRBV11-3
J: TRBJ2-2
CDR3: CASSSRTSQSGELFF

V: TRBV27
J: TRBJ1-2
CDR3: CASSSGDGNRLYGYTF

V: TRBV12-3/TRBV12-4
J: TRBJ1-5
CDR3: CASTMAGNQPQHF

V: TRBV5-1
J: TRBJ1-1
CDR3: CASSLGLTGKNTEAFF

V: TRBV27
J: TRBJ2-1
CDR3: CASGGMSRNEQFF

V: TRBV12-3/TRBV12-4
J: TRBJ2-7
CDR3: CASSFRQGGQVYEQYF

V: TRBV12-3/TRBV12-4
J: TRBJ2-7
CDR3: CASSYRDRVYEQYF

V: TRBV18
J: TRBJ2-5
CDR3: CASSPTDQRGETQYF

V: TRBV3-1
J: TRBJ2-7
CDR3: CASSLGGGRIEQYF

V: TRBV6-2/TRBV6-3
J: TRBJ2-3
CDR3: CASSYGKRGSTDTQYF

V: TRBV11-2
J: TRBJ2-2
CDR3: CASSLTSGGPGELFF

V: TRBV6-1
J: TRBJ2-6
CDR3: CASRRITGSGANVLTF

V: TRBV3-1
J: TRBJ2-7
CDR3: CASSQGPRYEQYF

V: TRBV27
J: TRBJ1-4
CDR3: CASREVGWTNEKLFF

V: TRBV6-2/TRBV6-3
J: TRBJ2-1
CDR3: CASREVDEQFF

V: TRBV3-1
J: TRBJ1-1
CDR3: CASSQADYTEAFF

V: TRBV5-1
J: TRBJ2-5
CDR3: CASSSLAGLQETQYF

V: TRBV12-3/TRBV12-4
J: TRBJ2-1
CDR3: CASSPGLRYNEQFF

V: TRBV3-1
J: TRBJ1-1
CDR3: CASSLGPGGMLSRAFF

V: TRBV20-1
J: TRBJ1-1
CDR3: CSASRAWNTEAFF

V: TRBV5-1
J: TRBJ2-2
CDR3: CASSLGPSTGELFF

V: TRBV20-1
J: TRBJ2-3
CDR3: CSAGASGGRTDTQYF

V: TRBV6-5
J: TRBJ1-1
CDR3: CASSYSTDPNTEAFF

V: TRBV7-9
J: TRBJ2-1
CDR3: CASSPLSTYNEQFF

V: TRBV20-1
J: TRBJ2-1
CDR3: CSADLQGIFGEQFF

V: TRBV18
J: TRBJ2-3
CDR3: CASSPPGRGLADTQYF

V: TRBV12-3/TRBV12-4
J: TRBJ2-2
CDR3: CASSSRDTGELFF

V: TRBV19
J: TRBJ1-1
CDR3: CASSIGNGVNTEAFF

V: TRBV7-9
J: TRBJ1-5
CDR3: CASSGGAQPQHF

V: TRBV7-2
J: TRBJ1-2
CDR3: CASSLAQLQGYTF

V: TRBV10-1
J: TRBJ1-5
CDR3: CASSEGAQQPQHF

V: TRBV20-1
J: TRBJ2-1
CDR3: CSASPRGSGGYNEQFF

V: TRBV7-3
J: TRBJ2-7
CDR3: CASSRDGGEQYF

V: TRBV7-3
J: TRBJ2-1
CDR3: CASSLTGRQEGFNEQFF

V: TRBV6-4
J: TRBJ1-2
CDR3: CASSDEGGGGYGYTF

V: TRBV20-1
J: TRBJ1-6
CDR3: CSARDGWGADSPLHF

V: TRBV6-5
J: TRBJ2-5
CDR3: CASSYSNEGSGTQYF

V: TRBV6-1
J: TRBJ2-5
CDR3: CASNPGSSETQYF

V: TRBV3-1
J: TRBJ2-5
CDR3: CASSIHGGGGLQETQYF

V: TRBV6-5
J: TRBJ2-7
CDR3: CASSYSSREIRGQYF

V: TRBV20-1
J: TRBJ1-5
CDR3: CSATSGYHSNQPQHF

V: TRBV14
J: TRBJ2-1
CDR3: CASSHYWNEQFF

V: TRBV5-1
J: TRBJ1-2
CDR3: CASSSDGQVGYTF

V: TRBV7-9
J: TRBJ1-2
CDR3: CASSLVPGQSLYGYTF

V: TRBV20-1
J: TRBJ2-4
CDR3: CSALGRGGNIQYF